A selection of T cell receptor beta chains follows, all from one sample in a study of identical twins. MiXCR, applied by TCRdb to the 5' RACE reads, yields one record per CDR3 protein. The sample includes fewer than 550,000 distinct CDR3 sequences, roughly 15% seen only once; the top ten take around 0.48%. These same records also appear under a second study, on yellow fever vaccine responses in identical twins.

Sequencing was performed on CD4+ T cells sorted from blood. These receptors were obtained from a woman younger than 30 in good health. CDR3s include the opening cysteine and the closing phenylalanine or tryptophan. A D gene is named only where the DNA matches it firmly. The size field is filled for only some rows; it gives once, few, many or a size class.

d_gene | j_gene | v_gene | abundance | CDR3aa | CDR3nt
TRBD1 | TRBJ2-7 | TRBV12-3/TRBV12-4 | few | CASRRGQVYEQYF | TGTGCCAGCAGGAGGGGACAGGTCTACGAGCAGTACTTC
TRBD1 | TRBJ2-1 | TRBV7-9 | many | CASSPRQGSYNEQFF | TGTGCCAGCAGCCCTCGACAGGGATCCTACAATGAGCAGTTCTTC
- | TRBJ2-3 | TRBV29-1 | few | CSTWTSTDTQYF | TGCAGCACTTGGACTTCCACAGATACGCAGTATTTT
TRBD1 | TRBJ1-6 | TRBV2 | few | CASSVPGQGNSPLHF | TGTGCCAGCAGTGTACCGGGACAGGGCAATTCACCCCTCCACTTT
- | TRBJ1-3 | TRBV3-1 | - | CASSLKNPYGTSEAGNTIYF | TGTGCCAGCAGCCTAAAGAATCCTTACGGGACGAGCGAAGCTGGAAACACCATATATTTT
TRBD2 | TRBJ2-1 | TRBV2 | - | CASSQERDFYNEQFF | TGTGCCAGCAGTCAGGAGCGGGACTTCTACAATGAGCAGTTCTTC
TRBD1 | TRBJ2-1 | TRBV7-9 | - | CASSLAQGQGREVFF | TGTGCCAGCAGCTTAGCGCAGGGACAGGGAAGGGAGGTGTTCTTC
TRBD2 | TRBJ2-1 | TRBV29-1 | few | CSAHGLAGVFFEQFF | TGCAGCGCTCACGGACTAGCGGGAGTCTTTTTTGAGCAGTTCTTC
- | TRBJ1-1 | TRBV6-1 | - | CASSEALPGRTEAFF | TGTGCCAGCAGTGAAGCGCTTCCGGGACGCACTGAAGCTTTCTTT
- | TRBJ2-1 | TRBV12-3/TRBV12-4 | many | CASSFMNEQFF | TGTGCCAGCAGTTTTATGAATGAGCAGTTCTTC
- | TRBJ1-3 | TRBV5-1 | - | CASSGGGEAGNTIYF | TGCGCCAGCAGCGGAGGGGGTGAGGCTGGAAACACCATATATTTT
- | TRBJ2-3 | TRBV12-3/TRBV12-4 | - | CASKGGSPPGDTQYF | TGTGCCAGCAAGGGGGGGAGTCCCCCTGGGGATACGCAGTATTTT
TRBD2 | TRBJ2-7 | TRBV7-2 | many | CASSPRLAGTYEQYF | TGTGCCAGCAGCCCGCGACTAGCGGGAACATACGAGCAGTACTTC
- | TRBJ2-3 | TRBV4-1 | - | CASSSQEGGETDTQYF | TGCGCCAGCAGCTCCCAGGAGGGGGGAGAGACAGATACGCAGTATTTT
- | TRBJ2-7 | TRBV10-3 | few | CAIGARPSYEQYF | TGTGCCATCGGAGCCCGTCCCTCCTACGAGCAGTACTTC
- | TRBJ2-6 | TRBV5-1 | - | CASSFQAAGANVLTF | TGCGCCAGCAGCTTCCAGGCAGCTGGGGCCAACGTCCTGACTTTC
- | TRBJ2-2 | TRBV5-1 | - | CASSLVLGSAGELFF | TGCGCCAGCAGCTTGGTACTCGGGAGCGCCGGGGAGCTGTTTTTT
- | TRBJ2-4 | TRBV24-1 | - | CATSDPREGAPKNIQYF | TGTGCCACCAGTGATCCCAGGGAAGGGGCTCCCAAAAACATTCAGTACTTC
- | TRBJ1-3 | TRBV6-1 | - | CASRTPAGTGNTIYF | TGTGCCAGCAGGACCCCGGCAGGAACTGGAAACACCATATATTTT
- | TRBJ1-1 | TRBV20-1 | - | CSARDFRDTNTEAFF | TGCAGTGCTAGAGATTTTCGGGACACGAACACTGAAGCTTTCTTT